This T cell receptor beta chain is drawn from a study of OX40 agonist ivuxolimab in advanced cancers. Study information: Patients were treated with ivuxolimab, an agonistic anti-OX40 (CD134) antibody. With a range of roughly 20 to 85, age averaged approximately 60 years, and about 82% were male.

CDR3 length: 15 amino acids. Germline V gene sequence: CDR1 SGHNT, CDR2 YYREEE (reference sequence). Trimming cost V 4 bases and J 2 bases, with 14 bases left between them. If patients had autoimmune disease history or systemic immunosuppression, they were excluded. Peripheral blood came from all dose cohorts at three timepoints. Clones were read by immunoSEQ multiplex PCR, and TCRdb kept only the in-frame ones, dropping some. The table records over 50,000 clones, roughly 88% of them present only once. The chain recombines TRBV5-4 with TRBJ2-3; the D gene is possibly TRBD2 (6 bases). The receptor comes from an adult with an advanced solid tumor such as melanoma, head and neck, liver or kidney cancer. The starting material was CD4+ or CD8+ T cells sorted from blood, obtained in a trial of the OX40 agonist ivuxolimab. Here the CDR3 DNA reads TGTGCCAGCAGCCCGCCGGGACTTCACACAGATACGCAGTATTTT. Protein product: CASSPPGLHTDTQYF.